These 22 T cell receptor beta chains were sequenced from one sample in a study of technical replicates of blood from a few donors. The assay was immunoSEQ multiplex PCR, and TCRdb's table has in-frame clones only and misses some. This sample carries some 80,000 clones, under 95% of them seen once, and the ten largest clones take 0.27%. Sequencing was done on a sample of T cells isolated from PBMCs. These TCRs come from a human donor in good health.

The genes are TRBV2 and TRBJ2-6; D ambiguous. Germline V gene lookup returns CDR1 SNHLY and CDR2 FYNNEI. V lost 8 bases and J 0 bases, leaving 5 bases between the germline ends. This CDR3 is built from 13 residues. The DNA of the CDR3 is TGTGCCAGCCGCAGCTCTGGGGCCAACGTCCTGACTTTC. This gives the protein CASRSSGANVLTF.

This chain joins TRBV11-1 and TRBJ1-3; D is unclear. Germline V gives CDR1 SGHAT, CDR2 FQDESV (reference sequence). The CDR3 runs 12 residues. V was clipped by 4 bases and J by 8 bases, with 9 bases between them. This CDR3 is CASSSFADTIYF. CDR3 sequence (DNA): TGTGCCAGCAGCTCCTTCGCGGACACCATATATTTT.

V and J are TRBV25-1 and TRBJ1-1; 8 positions match TRBD1. This CDR3 region has 14 residues. The V gene end was trimmed by 4 bases and the J gene end by 10 bases; junction bases not matched to a gene: 11. The germline gives CDR1 MGHDK, CDR2 SYGVNS. The CDR3 region has the DNA TGTGCCAGCAGTGCCCACCGGACAGGGTCCGTAGCTTTCTTT. Translating it yields CASSAHRTGSVAFF.

The V call is TRBV28, the J call TRBJ1-6; 8 bases align to TRBD1. Trimming at V came to 7 bases and at J to 9 bases, leaving 5 bases not matched to a gene. Looked up from germline, CDR1 is MDHEN and CDR2 is SYDVKM. This CDR3 is 13 amino acids long. In DNA, the CDR3 is TGTGCCAGCACTTTGCAGGGGGCTTCACCCCTCCACTTT. Its protein product is CASTLQGASPLHF.

V gene TRBV11-3 combines with J gene TRBJ2-1; 10 bases agree with TRBD1. This CDR3 has 15 amino acids. CDR1 and CDR2 from the germline V gene are SGHNT and YENEEA. With 4 bases clipped from V and 1 base from J, the junction kept 1 base outside the gene matches. CDR3 protein: CASSSGQGSYNEQFF. The CDR3 bases are TGTGCCAGCAGCTCGGGACAGGGGTCCTACAATGAGCAGTTCTTC.

The CDR3 protein is CASSNRTSQETQYF. CDR3 sequence (DNA): TGTGCCAGCAGTAACCGGACTAGCCAAGAGACCCAGTACTTC. The J gene is TRBJ2-5, the V gene TRBV27, with 7 bases identical to TRBD2. V gave up 5 bases and J gave up 1 base; unmatched junction bases: 4. The germline V gene encodes CDR1 MNHEY and CDR2 SMNVEV (reference sequence). The CDR3 is 14 amino acids.

This clone was observed a single time. V gene TRBV4-1 combines with J gene TRBJ1-2; 7 bases match TRBD1. The CDR3 covers 15 residues. With 1 base clipped from V and 4 bases from J, the junction kept 6 bases outside the gene matches. Germline V lookup: CDR1 MGHRA, CDR2 YSYEKL. The CDR3 DNA reads as TGCGCCAGCAGCCAAGTATTAGGACAGGCCTATGGCTACACCTTC. The encoded protein is CASSQVLGQAYGYTF.

The rearrangement links TRBV29-1 to TRBJ1-2, with D hard to call. This CDR3 has 12 amino acids. Deletions cut 5 bases from V and 4 bases from J, with 11 bases between. From germline, CDR1 is SQVTM and CDR2 ANQGSEA. In nucleotides, the CDR3 is TGCAGCGTTACCGGGAGCACCTATGGCTACACCTTC. The encoded protein is CSVTGSTYGYTF.

V is TRBV2 and J is TRBJ2-1; TRBD2 agrees at 14 bases. With V trimmed by 2 bases and J by 4 bases, 10 bases remained unmatched. The CDR3 spans 19 residues. The V gene's germline CDR1 is SNHLY and CDR2 FYNNEI. The CDR3 spells CASSEPSGLAGDVYNEQFF. For the CDR3, the DNA is TGTGCCAGCAGTGAACCATCGGGACTAGCGGGAGATGTTTACAATGAGCAGTTCTTC.

V gene TRBV4-1 combines with J gene TRBJ2-1; possible D gene TRBD2, 6 bases. Trimming left V 0 bases short and J 2 bases short, with 17 bases between. Germline CDR1 is MGHRA and CDR2 is YSYEKL. This CDR3 region has 18 residues. The DNA for the CDR3 is TGCGCCAGCAGCCAAGATCCCCCGGGAGCGGCCCCCTACAATGAGCAGTTCTTC. This codes for CASSQDPPGAAPYNEQFF.

The chain is built from TRBV2 and TRBJ2-7, with D perhaps matching TRBD2 (6 bases). Looked up from germline, CDR1 is SNHLY and CDR2 is FYNNEI. CDR3 length: 11 residues. Deletions cut 7 bases from V and 5 bases from J, with 9 bases between. The CDR3 DNA sequence: TGTGCCAGCACGGCGGGGAACGAGCAGTACTTC. It specifies CASTAGNEQYF.

The J gene is TRBJ2-1, the V gene TRBV7-9; 7 nucleotides agree with TRBD2. Germline V gives CDR1 SEHNR, CDR2 FQNEAQ (reference sequence). Trimming at V came to 2 bases and at J to 6 bases, leaving 7 bases not matched to a gene. The length of the CDR3 is 15 residues. CDR3 in amino acids: CASSLLSGSFNEQFF. Here the CDR3 DNA reads TGTGCCAGCAGCTTACTTAGCGGGTCATTCAATGAGCAGTTCTTC.

The rearrangement links TRBV5-4 to TRBJ2-5; a weak D match, TRBD2 (5 bases). Germline CDR1 and CDR2: SGHNT and YYREEE (reference sequence). The length of the CDR3 is 13 residues. Trimming removed 5 bases at V and 2 bases at J, with 10 bases between. For the CDR3, the DNA is TGTGCCAGCAGAGGCCTAGCTCAAGAGACCCAGTACTTC. Amino acids: CASRGLAQETQYF.

V usage is TRBV4-2 and J usage is TRBJ2-6; 7 bases line up with TRBD2. CDR1 LGHNA and CDR2 YNFKEQ come from the germline V gene. V lost 0 bases and J lost 2; bases outside the gene matches: 7. The CDR3 runs 18 residues. The CDR3 sequence: CASSQDLGGKAGANVLTF. The CDR3 nucleotides read TGTGCCAGCAGCCAAGACCTGGGAGGGAAAGCTGGGGCCAACGTCCTGACTTTC.

The gene calls are TRBV9 and TRBJ2-3; D not certain. Germline CDR1 SGDLS, CDR2 YYNGEE. This CDR3 has 13 amino acids. Trimming pared 1 base from V and 4 bases from J, leaving 7 bases between. The CDR3 spells CASSVNSPDTQYF. DNA for the CDR3: TGTGCCAGCAGCGTAAACTCCCCAGATACGCAGTATTTT.

DNA of the CDR3: TGTGCCATCAGTGGGGGCGGAACCTACGAGCAGTACTTC. Encoded protein: CAISGGGTYEQYF. The J gene is TRBJ2-7, the V gene TRBV10-3; tentatively, D is TRBD1 (5 bases). V lost 4 bases, J lost 2 bases, and 9 bases lay in between. CDR1 and CDR2 (germline): ENHRY, SYGVKD. This CDR3 is 13 amino acids long.

This chain uses TRBV7-9 with TRBJ2-3; the match to TRBD2 covers 7 bases. The CDR3 contains 12 residues. Germline lookup yields CDR1 SEHNR and CDR2 FQNEAQ (reference sequence). Germline trimming cut 3 bases from V and 9 bases from J; bases unmatched to any gene: 3. Written as DNA, the CDR3 is TGTGCCAGCAGCTTCCGACTAGCAACGCAGTATTTT. It translates to CASSFRLATQYF. Full variable domain (rest looked up from reference TRBV7-9 and TRBJ2-3): DTGVSQNPRHKITKRGQNVTFRCDPISEHNRLYWYRQTLGQGPEFLTYFQNEAQLEKSRLLSDRFSAERPKGSFSTLEIQRTEQGDSAMYLCASSFRLATQYFGPGTRLTVL.

The rearrangement links TRBV4-2 to TRBJ1-2; tentatively, D is TRBD1 (5 bases). With 0 bases removed from V and 4 bases from J, the gap between germline ends came to 9 bases. CDR1 LGHNA and CDR2 YNFKEQ come from the germline V gene. This CDR3 spans 14 amino acids. CDR3 in DNA: TGTGCCAGCAGCCAAGACAGGGAAATCTATGGCTACACCTTC. As protein: CASSQDREIYGYTF.

The chain employs TRBV28 and TRBJ2-1; the D is unclear. Germline V gene lookup returns CDR1 MDHEN and CDR2 SYDVKM. This CDR3 comprises 13 residues. Trimming removed 4 bases from V and 7 bases from J, with 11 bases in between. The chain's CDR3 is CASSYSRWNEQFF. The CDR3 DNA reads TGTGCCAGCAGTTACAGCAGGTGGAATGAGCAGTTCTTC.

This chain uses TRBV28 with TRBJ1-2; no clear D gene. V dropped 5 bases and J dropped 1 base, with 14 bases sitting between them. The CDR3 runs to 15 residues. The V gene's germline CDR1 is MDHEN and CDR2 SYDVKM. The CDR3 sequence is CASSPPRLGNYGYTF. The DNA of the CDR3 is TGTGCCAGCAGTCCACCCCGACTCGGTAACTATGGCTACACCTTC.

This sequence joins TRBV29-1 and TRBJ1-2; 7 bases are a match to TRBD1. The germline V gene has CDR1 SQVTM and CDR2 ANQGSEA. The V and J ends lost 3 bases and 5 bases, in that order; junction bases with no gene match: 3. There are 12 residues in the CDR3. The chain's CDR3 is CSVEKTGYGYTF. For the CDR3, the DNA is TGCAGCGTTGAGAAGACAGGGTATGGCTACACCTTC.

This clone turned up a few times. The chain is built from TRBV6-4 and TRBJ1-1; 7 bases agree with TRBD1. After removal of 5 bases from V and 3 bases from J, the junction contained 6 bases not matched to a gene. Per germline, CDR1 MRHNA and CDR2 SNTAGT. The CDR3 runs 14 residues. The CDR3 protein is CASSLQGWDTEAFF. CDR3 sequence (DNA): TGTGCCAGCAGTCTACAGGGGTGGGACACTGAAGCTTTCTTT.